The 11 T cell receptor beta chains below come from one sample, sequenced in a study of cytomegalovirus exposure and HLA in healthy donors. The study ran its PCR with 60 Vbeta and 13 Jbeta primers. Using immunoSEQ multiplex PCR, the repertoire was profiled, and TCRdb retains in-frame clones only, with some absent. The top ten hold approximately 3.7% of the sample, which has 170,000 or so clones, 77% seen once. The source material was PBMCs. The receptors derive from an older woman in good health and CMV-seropositive.

The V call is TRBV6-1, the J call TRBJ2-3; D is possibly TRBD1 (5 bases). V dropped 3 bases and J dropped 0 bases, with 10 bases sitting between them. CDR3 size: 15 residues. Germline V gene sequence: CDR1 MNHNS, CDR2 SASEGT. CDR3 DNA sequence: TGTGCCAGCAGTGACCAGGGAACTAGCACAGATACGCAGTATTTT. It yields the protein CASSDQGTSTDTQYF.

This clone has more than one count but fewer than ten. The chain links TRBV25-1 to TRBJ2-7; unclear D gene. V lost 4 bases and J 6 bases, leaving 7 bases between the germline ends. The CDR3 spans 11 residues. The germline V gene encodes CDR1 MGHDK and CDR2 SYGVNS. The CDR3 is CASSGHPEQYF. The CDR3 region has the DNA TGTGCCAGCAGTGGGCACCCCGAGCAGTACTTC.

The chain employs TRBV5-5 and TRBJ1-4; no firm D call. V was trimmed by 2 bases and J by 8 bases, leaving 7 bases between them. Germline V gene lookup returns CDR1 SGHKS and CDR2 YYEKEE (reference sequence). The CDR3 consists of 12 residues. The chain's CDR3 is CASSFGREKLFF. Written as DNA, the CDR3 is TGTGCCAGCAGCTTCGGTCGAGAAAAACTGTTTTTT.

The rearrangement joins TRBV5-1 to TRBJ2-7; D not resolved. V was clipped by 0 bases and J by 7 bases, with 17 bases between them. The germline gives CDR1 SGHRS, CDR2 YFSETQ. The CDR3 length is 15 residues. In nucleotides, the CDR3 is TGCGCCAGCAGCTTGGCCGCTTCCACTATCGGGGAGCAGTACTTC. Translating it yields CASSLAASTIGEQYF.

V and J are TRBV11-2 and TRBJ1-1; D gene ambiguous. V was trimmed by 6 bases and J by 6 bases, leaving 14 bases between them. Germline CDR1 reads SGHAT; CDR2 reads FQNNGV. This CDR3 spans 13 amino acids. CDR3 DNA sequence: TGTGCCAGCAGTGATAACGGGAATGCTGAAGCTTTCTTT. Translation: CASSDNGNAEAFF.

V gene TRBV10-3 combines with J gene TRBJ1-2, with 9 nucleotides matching TRBD1. The CDR3 has 14 amino acids. With 9 bases clipped from V and 2 bases from J, the junction kept 7 bases outside the gene matches. In germline, CDR1 is ENHRY, CDR2 SYGVKD. The CDR3 loop is CAMHRDRENYGYTF. As DNA, the CDR3 is TGTGCCATGCACCGGGACAGGGAGAACTATGGCTACACCTTC.

The J gene is TRBJ2-1, the V gene TRBV5-1; 8 bases are a match to TRBD1. Losses at the gene ends were 2 bases for V and 3 bases for J; bases not matched to a gene: 10. Germline loops: CDR1 SGHRS, CDR2 YFSETQ. This CDR3 has 17 amino acids. This CDR3 is CASSFRTRGPYYNEQFF. The CDR3 DNA reads TGCGCCAGCAGCTTCAGAACCAGGGGGCCGTACTACAATGAGCAGTTCTTC.

This clone was detected a few times. This chain uses TRBV28 with TRBJ2-1; TRBD2 agrees at 11 bases. Germline CDR1 MDHEN, CDR2 SYDVKM. The V segment lost 9 bases and the J segment 4 bases; nucleotides outside the gene matches: 5. This CDR3 has 14 amino acids. This CDR3 is CASIGTSGYNEQFF. CDR3 nucleotide sequence: TGTGCCAGTATTGGGACTAGCGGTTACAATGAGCAGTTCTTC.

The chain uses TRBV5-4 and TRBJ1-2; 7 bases fit TRBD1. Germline V CDR1 and CDR2: SGHNT, YYREEE (reference sequence). The CDR3 runs 13 residues. The trim removed 5 bases at V and 2 bases at J, leaving 3 bases unmatched. CDR3 DNA sequence: TGTGCCAGCAGACCACAGGGGAACTATGGCTACACCTTC. It translates to CASRPQGNYGYTF.

The rearrangement joins TRBV5-1 to TRBJ2-1, with D possibly TRBD1 on 5 matching bases. Germline V lookup: CDR1 SGHRS, CDR2 YFSETQ. The CDR3 consists of 18 residues. V was clipped by 0 bases and J by 1 base, with 17 bases between them. This CDR3 is CASSLDAAGLISYNEQFF. The DNA for the CDR3 is TGCGCCAGCAGCTTGGATGCGGCAGGGCTTATTTCCTACAATGAGCAGTTCTTC. Combining the CDR3 with reference TRBV5-1 and TRBJ2-1 gives the whole variable domain KAGVTQTPRYLIKTRGQQVTLSCSPISGHRSVSWYQQTPGQGLQFLFEYFSETQRNKGNFPGRFSGRQFSNSRSEMNVSTLELGDSALYLCASSLDAAGLISYNEQFFGPGTRLTVL.

The chain has TRBV5-1 and TRBJ1-2; 7 nucleotides align to TRBD1. This CDR3 has 14 residues. Unmatched junction bases numbered 7, after V lost 2 bases and J lost 6 bases. Germline V gene data show CDR1 as SGHRS and CDR2 as YFSETQ. The CDR3 bases are TGCGCCAGCAGCTTAGGACAGGCCTGGGATGGCTACACCTTC. Its translation is CASSLGQAWDGYTF. The entire variable domain, with the rest obtained from reference TRBV5-1 and TRBJ1-2, is as follows: KAGVTQTPRYLIKTRGQQVTLSCSPISGHRSVSWYQQTPGQGLQFLFEYFSETQRNKGNFPGRFSGRQFSNSRSEMNVSTLELGDSALYLCASSLGQAWDGYTFGSGTRLTVV.